This T cell receptor beta chain was found in a study of radiotherapy plus CTLA-4 blockade in lung cancer. This CDR3 has 13 amino acids. Germline V gives CDR1 SGHRS, CDR2 YFSETQ. Trimming at V came to 4 bases and at J to 8 bases, leaving 5 bases not matched to a gene. TCRdb's table, derived via immunoSEQ multiplex PCR, lists solely in-frame clones and lacks some. This table holds about 49,000 clones, more than 70% found once. This TCR derives from a human donor with non-small cell lung cancer who had stable disease on radiotherapy plus ipilimumab. Source: peripheral blood, taken from a patient treated with radiotherapy plus ipilimumab. The chain has TRBV5-1 and TRBJ2-1; TRBD2 matches 8 bases. In DNA, the CDR3 is TGCGCCAGCAGCGCGGGGGGATTGGATGAGCAGTTCTTC. The encoded protein is CASSAGGLDEQFF.